These 14 T cell receptor beta chains were sequenced from one sample in a study of T cells in localized non-small cell lung cancer. This table comes from immunoSEQ multiplex PCR, and its TCRdb copy is limited to in-frame clones, with some not included. The sample includes over 8,500 clones, 92% of them seen just once. This material consisted of peripheral blood, taken before any cancer treatment. Receptors originate from a woman aged 35-70 years with stage I squamous cell lung carcinoma.

V and J are TRBV20-1 and TRBJ1-5; D uncertain. The CDR3 sequence is 10 residues long. Germline V CDR1 and CDR2: DFQATT, SNEGSKA (reference sequence). V was trimmed by 4 bases and J by 7 bases, leaving 5 bases between them. The CDR3 DNA reads as TGCAGTGCTAAAGGGCAGCCCCAGCATTTT. This sequence encodes CSAKGQPQHF.

The gene calls are TRBV2 and TRBJ1-5, with a tentative D call TRBD1 (5 bases). V was cut by 1 base and J by 5 bases, with 9 bases left in between. This CDR3 has 14 residues. CDR1 is SNHLY, CDR2 FYNNEI, per germline. CDR3 region: CASSEERGDQPQHF. The DNA of the CDR3 is TGTGCCAGCAGTGAAGAAAGGGGAGATCAGCCCCAGCATTTT.

The chain recombines TRBV19 with TRBJ2-2; the match to TRBD1 covers 8 bases. This CDR3 spans 15 amino acids. Losses at the gene ends were 4 bases for V and 2 bases for J; bases not matched to a gene: 3. Germline V gives CDR1 LNHDA, CDR2 SQIVND (reference sequence). The CDR3 protein is CASSTGQGNTGELFF. CDR3 DNA sequence: TGTGCCAGTAGTACCGGACAGGGAAACACCGGGGAGCTGTTTTTT.

V usage is TRBV5-6 and J usage is TRBJ2-7; perhaps TRBD2 as D (6 bases). The CDR3 length is 14 residues. Deletions cut 5 bases from V and 2 bases from J, with 14 bases between. Germline V lookup: CDR1 SGHDT, CDR2 YYEEEE. Written as DNA, the CDR3 is TGTGCCAGCAGTCCGGGGACTCTCGCCTACGAGCAGTACTTC. As protein: CASSPGTLAYEQYF.

This chain uses TRBV6-6 with TRBJ1-1; D is ambiguous. The CDR3 has 13 residues. Between the trimmed V and J ends, which lost 3 bases and 8 bases, there was a span of 13 bases. CDR1 and CDR2 (germline): MNHNY, SVGAGI (reference sequence). In DNA form, the CDR3 reads TGTGCCAGCAGTTATTTCGACCGGAGGGAAGCTTTCTTT. Translating it yields CASSYFDRREAFF.

V gene TRBV27 combines with J gene TRBJ1-3, with 8 bases aligning to TRBD1. This CDR3 contains 19 residues. The V and J ends lost 7 bases and 0 bases, in that order; junction bases with no gene match: 17. CDR1 is MNHEY, CDR2 SMNVEV, per germline (reference sequence). DNA for the CDR3: TGTGCCAGCACCTCTACCGCCCGGGACAGGTTTGCCTCTGGAAACACCATATATTTT. The encoded protein is CASTSTARDRFASGNTIYF.

Turning to this clone: The sample carries other DNA sequences with the same CDR3. The V and J genes are TRBV12-5 and TRBJ1-1, with unresolved D. Germline values: CDR1 LGHNT, CDR2 FRNRAP. Trimming removed 1 base at V and 6 bases at J, with 15 bases between. The CDR3 contains 15 residues. This chain's CDR3 is CASGLGLSGLAEAFF. CDR3 nucleotides: TGTGCTAGTGGTTTGGGCCTTTCGGGTTTGGCTGAAGCTTTCTTT.

This chain uses TRBV27 with TRBJ2-7, with 7 bases aligning to TRBD1. V lost 3 bases to trimming and J lost 12 bases; unmatched junction nucleotides: 8. The CDR3 loop spans 12 amino acids. CDR1 MNHEY and CDR2 SMNVEV come from the germline V gene (reference sequence). The CDR3 is CASSLARDRLYF. The CDR3 DNA sequence: TGTGCCAGCAGTTTGGCCCGGGACAGACTGTACTTC.

The chain joins TRBV5-6 to TRBJ1-2; D unresolved. CDR1 is SGHDT and CDR2 is YYEEEE in the germline V gene. The CDR3 has 16 amino acids. V lost 3 bases, J lost 6 bases, and 21 bases lay in between. For the CDR3, the DNA is TGTGCCAGCAGCTCGTCTGGACCGGGCTTGGCGAATGGCTACACCTTC. This codes for CASSSSGPGLANGYTF.

V and J are TRBV4-1 and TRBJ1-1; the D is unclear. This CDR3 region has 14 residues. Trimming shortened V by 4 bases and J by 5 bases, and 14 bases separated the two germline ends. Germline V gives CDR1 MGHRA, CDR2 YSYEKL. Here the CDR3 reads CASSPHPERTEAFF. CDR3 in DNA: TGCGCCAGCAGCCCCCACCCAGAAAGGACTGAAGCTTTCTTT.

The chain carries TRBV7-2 and TRBJ1-2, with D hard to call. CDR3 length: 14 residues. V was clipped by 2 bases and J by 7 bases, with 14 bases between them. In germline, CDR1 is SGHTA, CDR2 FQGNSA. CDR3 nucleotide sequence: TGTGCCAGCAGCTTAAACCCACGGGAGGGTGGCTACACCTTC. This codes for CASSLNPREGGYTF.

The gene calls are TRBV28 and TRBJ1-1; D perhaps matches TRBD1 (6 bases). This CDR3 comprises 17 residues. Germline CDR1 reads MDHEN; CDR2 reads SYDVKM. Trimming left V 2 bases short and J 3 bases short, with 19 bases between. The CDR3 loop reads CASSLGFGGGWDTEAFF. The DNA of the CDR3 is TGTGCCAGCAGTTTAGGTTTCGGGGGGGGCTGGGACACTGAAGCTTTCTTT.

CDR3 region: CASSVRDRVVNEQFF. The CDR3 bases are TGTGCCAGCAGTGTAAGAGACAGGGTGGTCAATGAGCAGTTCTTC. The chain recombines TRBV2 with TRBJ2-1; TRBD1 aligns across 7 bases. Germline CDR1 SNHLY, CDR2 FYNNEI. The CDR3 is 15 amino acids. J gave up 6 bases and V 4 bases, and 9 bases lay outside the gene matches.

V and J are TRBV29-1 and TRBJ1-1; TRBD1 matches at 9 bases. The CDR3 length is 13 residues. Per the germline V gene, CDR1 is SQVTM and CDR2 is ANQGSEA. V lost 6 bases to trimming and J lost 3 bases; unmatched junction nucleotides: 5. The CDR3 region has the DNA TGCAGCGTCCCGGGACAGGGCGACACTGAAGCTTTCTTT. Translating gives CSVPGQGDTEAFF.